These T cell receptor beta chains were read from a single sample in a study of control samples from healthy donors and cancer patients. Some clones are missing from TCRdb's copy, which holds only in-frame ones; the method was immunoSEQ multiplex PCR. Altogether 150,000 to 180,000 clones are present, approximately 96% being singletons, with the ten largest covering approximately 5.7%. Sample: blood. Receptor source: a man in his forties or fifties in good health. Both conserved end residues are part of each CDR3. A D gene is named only where the DNA matches it firmly. Only part of the rows carry a size: once, few, many, or a class if the clone is expanded.

size	V	J	D	CDR3	DNA
-	TRBV4-2	TRBJ1-3	-	CASSQVTGGSGNTIYF	TGTGCCAGCAGCCAAGTGACCGGGGGCTCTGGAAACACCATATATTTT
-	TRBV10-2	TRBJ2-7	-	CASSEQGYEQYF	TGCGCCAGCAGTGAGCAGGGCTACGAGCAGTACTTC
-	TRBV24-1	TRBJ1-5	TRBD1	CATSDGQGTNQPQHF	TGTGCCACCAGTGATGGACAGGGGACGAATCAGCCCCAGCATTTT
-	TRBV12-5	TRBJ1-2	-	CASGLFAGRANYGYTF	TGTGCTAGTGGTTTGTTCGCAGGGAGAGCTAACTATGGCTACACCTTC
-	TRBV24-1	TRBJ1-1	-	CATSDPTGSEAFF	TGTGCCACCAGTGACCCCACAGGTTCTGAAGCTTTCTTT
-	TRBV5-5	TRBJ1-6	-	CASSFSSSYNSPLHF	TGTGCCAGCAGCTTTTCGAGCTCCTATAATTCACCCCTCCACTTT
few	TRBV27	TRBJ1-2	TRBD1	CASSRDSPRYGYTF	TGTGCCAGCAGCCGGGACAGTCCTCGCTATGGCTACACCTTC
-	TRBV18	TRBJ1-5	-	CASSLKAGPQPQHF	TGTGCCAGCTCACTAAAGGCTGGTCCCCAGCCCCAGCATTTT
-	TRBV21-1	TRBJ2-7	-	CASSNREGGPEVGRREQYF	TGTGCCAGCAGCAACCGAGAGGGGGGACCCGAAGTAGGTAGACGCGAGCAGTACTTC
-	TRBV5-1	TRBJ2-2	-	CASSLAGKAGELFF	TGCGCCAGCAGCTTGGCAGGGAAAGCCGGGGAGCTGTTTTTT
-	TRBV5-6	TRBJ1-4	-	CASSFRDPGEKLFF	TGTGCCAGCAGCTTCCGGGACCCAGGGGAAAAACTGTTTTTT
-	TRBV5-6	TRBJ2-3	-	CASSLGSGTDTQYF	TGTGCCAGCAGCTTAGGGTCCGGCACAGATACGCAGTATTTT
-	TRBV2	TRBJ1-2	-	CASNINYGYTF	TGTGCCAGCAACATTAACTATGGCTACACCTTC
-	TRBV7-6	TRBJ1-4	-	CASSSPPGGGEKLFF	TGTGCCAGCAGCTCCCCTCCGGGGGGCGGTGAAAAACTGTTTTTT
-	TRBV4-2	TRBJ2-3	TRBD2	CASSQDQASGTTDTQYF	TGTGCCAGCAGCCAAGATCAAGCTAGCGGGACAACAGATACGCAGTATTTT
-	TRBV27	TRBJ1-3	TRBD1	CASSLLSLGQATDSGNTIYF	TGTGCCAGCAGTTTACTCTCCCTGGGACAGGCCACCGACTCTGGAAACACCATATATTTT
-	TRBV6-5	TRBJ1-2	-	CATRGPRSNYGYTF	TGTGCCACCCGAGGCCCACGTAGTAACTATGGCTACACCTTC
few	TRBV7-2	TRBJ2-3	TRBD2	CASSFLSGGRGDTQYF	TGTGCCAGCAGCTTTCTTAGCGGGGGTAGGGGAGATACGCAGTATTTT
-	TRBV5-5	TRBJ1-1	-	CASSLAPGFEAFF	TGTGCCAGCAGCCTGGCTCCGGGATTTGAAGCTTTCTTT
-	TRBV2	TRBJ1-2	-	CASSEGGGSGYTF	TGTGCCAGCAGTGAAGGGGGAGGCTCTGGCTACACCTTC
-	TRBV9	TRBJ1-2	-	CASSVMRQAGDGYTF	TGTGCCAGCAGCGTGATGAGACAGGCCGGGGATGGCTACACCTTC
-	TRBV4-2	TRBJ1-5	-	CASSQERLFNQPQHF	TGTGCCAGCAGCCAAGAAAGGCTTTTCAATCAGCCCCAGCATTTT
-	TRBV6-5	TRBJ1-2	TRBD1	CASSFRQGDLYGYTF	TGTGCCAGCAGTTTCCGACAGGGGGATTTGTATGGCTACACCTTC
few	TRBV7-2	TRBJ1-1	-	CASSSEGGTEAFF	TGTGCCAGCAGCTCGGAGGGAGGCACTGAAGCTTTCTTT
-	TRBV9	TRBJ1-2	TRBD1	CASSVAPGQTYGYTF	TGTGCCAGCAGCGTAGCTCCGGGACAGACCTATGGCTACACCTTC
-	TRBV18	TRBJ2-1	TRBD1	CASSPPGQTSSYNEQFF	TGTGCCAGCTCACCACCGGGACAGACGAGCTCCTACAATGAGCAGTTCTTC
-	TRBV6-5	TRBJ1-2	-	CASSFAGGVNYGYTF	TGTGCCAGCAGTTTTGCTGGGGGAGTTAACTATGGCTACACCTTC
-	TRBV28	TRBJ1-1	TRBD1	CASSLFGQGARNTEAFF	TGTGCCAGCAGTTTATTTGGACAGGGGGCGAGAAACACTGAAGCTTTCTTT
-	TRBV4-2	TRBJ1-1	TRBD1	CASSHTIGGGQNTEAFF	TGTGCCAGCAGCCATACGATAGGAGGGGGCCAGAACACTGAAGCTTTCTTT
-	TRBV9	TRBJ1-4	-	CASSSGAELFF	TGTGCCAGCAGCTCGGGGGCGGAACTGTTTTTT
-	TRBV30	TRBJ2-2	-	CAWSVGQGTGELFF	TGTGCCTGGAGTGTTGGTCAGGGAACCGGGGAGCTGTTTTTT